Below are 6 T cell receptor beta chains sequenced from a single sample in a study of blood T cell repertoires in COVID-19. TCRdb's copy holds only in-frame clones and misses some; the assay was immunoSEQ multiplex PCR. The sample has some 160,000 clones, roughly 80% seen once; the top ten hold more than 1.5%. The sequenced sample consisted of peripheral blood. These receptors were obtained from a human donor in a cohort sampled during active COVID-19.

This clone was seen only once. The CDR3 nucleotides read TGTGCCAGCAGCCCGGCCGGGACTAGCGGAGAATACAATGAGCAGTTCTTC. It translates to CASSPAGTSGEYNEQFF. J is TRBJ2-1 and V is TRBV21-1; the table's D call TRBD2 went unverified against the DNA. TRBV21-1 is a pseudogene segment. CDR3 length: 17 residues.

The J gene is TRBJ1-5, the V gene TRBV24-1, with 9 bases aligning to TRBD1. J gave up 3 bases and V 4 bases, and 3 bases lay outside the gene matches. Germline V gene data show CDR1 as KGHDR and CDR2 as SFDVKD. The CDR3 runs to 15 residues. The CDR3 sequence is CATSEQGAFNQPQHF. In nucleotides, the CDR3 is TGTGCCACCAGTGAACAGGGGGCCTTCAATCAGCCCCAGCATTTT.

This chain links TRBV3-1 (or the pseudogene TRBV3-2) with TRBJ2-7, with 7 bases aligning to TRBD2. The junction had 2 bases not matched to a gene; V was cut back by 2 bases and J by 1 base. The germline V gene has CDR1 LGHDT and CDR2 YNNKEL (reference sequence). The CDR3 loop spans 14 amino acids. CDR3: CASSQLLASYEQYF. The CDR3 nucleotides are TGTGCCAGCAGCCAATTACTAGCGTCCTACGAGCAGTACTTC.

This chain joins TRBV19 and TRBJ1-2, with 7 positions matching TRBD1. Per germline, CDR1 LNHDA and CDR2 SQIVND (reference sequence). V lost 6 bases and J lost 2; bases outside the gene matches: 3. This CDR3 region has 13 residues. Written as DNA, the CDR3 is TGTGCCAGTAGAAAGACAGGGAACTATGGCTACACCTTC. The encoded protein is CASRKTGNYGYTF. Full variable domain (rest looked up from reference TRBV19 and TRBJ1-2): DGGITQSPKYLFRKEGQNVTLSCEQNLNHDAMYWYRQDPGQGLRLIYYSQIVNDFQKGDIAEGYSVSREKKESFPLTVTSAQKNPTAFYLCASRKTGNYGYTFGSGTRLTVV.

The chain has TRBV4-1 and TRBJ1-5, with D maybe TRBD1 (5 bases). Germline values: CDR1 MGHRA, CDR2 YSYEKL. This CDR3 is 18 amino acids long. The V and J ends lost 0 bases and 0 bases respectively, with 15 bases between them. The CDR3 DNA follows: TGCGCCAGCAGCCAAGATCGATGGGGGGGAAATAGCAATCAGCCCCAGCATTTT. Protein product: CASSQDRWGGNSNQPQHF.

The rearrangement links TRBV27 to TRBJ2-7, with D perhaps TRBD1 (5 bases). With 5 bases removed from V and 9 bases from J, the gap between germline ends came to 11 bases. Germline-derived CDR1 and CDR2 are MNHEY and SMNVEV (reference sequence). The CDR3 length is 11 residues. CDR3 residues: CASSPPQGQYF. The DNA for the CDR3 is TGTGCCAGCAGTCCACCCCAGGGGCAGTACTTC.